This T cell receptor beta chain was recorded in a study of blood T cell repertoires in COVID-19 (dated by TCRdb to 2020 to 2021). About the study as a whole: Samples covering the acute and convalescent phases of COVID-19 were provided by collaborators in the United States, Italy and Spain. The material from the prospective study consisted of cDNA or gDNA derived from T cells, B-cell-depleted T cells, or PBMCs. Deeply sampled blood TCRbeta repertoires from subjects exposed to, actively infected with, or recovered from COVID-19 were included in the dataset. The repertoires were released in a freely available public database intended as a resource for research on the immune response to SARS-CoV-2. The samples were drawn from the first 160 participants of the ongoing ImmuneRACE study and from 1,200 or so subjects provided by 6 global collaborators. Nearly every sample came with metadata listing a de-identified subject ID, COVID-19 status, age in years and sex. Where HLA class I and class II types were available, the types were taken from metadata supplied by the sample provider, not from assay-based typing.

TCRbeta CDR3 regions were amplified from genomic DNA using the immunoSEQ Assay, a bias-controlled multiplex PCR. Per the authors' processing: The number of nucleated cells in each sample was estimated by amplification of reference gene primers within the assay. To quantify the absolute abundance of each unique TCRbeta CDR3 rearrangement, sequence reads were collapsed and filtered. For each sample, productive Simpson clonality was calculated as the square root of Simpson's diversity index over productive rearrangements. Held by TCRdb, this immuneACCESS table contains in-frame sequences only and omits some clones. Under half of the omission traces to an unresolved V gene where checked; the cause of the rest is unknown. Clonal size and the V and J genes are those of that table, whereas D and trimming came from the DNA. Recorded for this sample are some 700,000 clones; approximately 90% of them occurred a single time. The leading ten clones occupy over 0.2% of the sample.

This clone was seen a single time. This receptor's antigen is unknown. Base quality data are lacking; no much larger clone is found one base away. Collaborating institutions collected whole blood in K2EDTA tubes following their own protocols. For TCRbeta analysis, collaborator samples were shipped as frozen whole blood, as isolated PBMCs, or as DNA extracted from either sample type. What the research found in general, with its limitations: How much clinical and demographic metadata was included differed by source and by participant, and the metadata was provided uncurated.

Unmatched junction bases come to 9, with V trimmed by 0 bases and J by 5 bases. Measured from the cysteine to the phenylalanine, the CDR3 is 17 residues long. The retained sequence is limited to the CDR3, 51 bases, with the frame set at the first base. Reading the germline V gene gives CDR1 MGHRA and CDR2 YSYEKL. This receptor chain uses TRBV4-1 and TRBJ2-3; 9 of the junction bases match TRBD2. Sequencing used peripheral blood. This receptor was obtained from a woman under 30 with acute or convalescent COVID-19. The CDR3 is CASSQDGAGGPVDTQYF. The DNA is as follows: TGCGCCAGCAGCCAAGACGGGGCGGGGGGGCCGGTAGATACGCAGTATTTT.